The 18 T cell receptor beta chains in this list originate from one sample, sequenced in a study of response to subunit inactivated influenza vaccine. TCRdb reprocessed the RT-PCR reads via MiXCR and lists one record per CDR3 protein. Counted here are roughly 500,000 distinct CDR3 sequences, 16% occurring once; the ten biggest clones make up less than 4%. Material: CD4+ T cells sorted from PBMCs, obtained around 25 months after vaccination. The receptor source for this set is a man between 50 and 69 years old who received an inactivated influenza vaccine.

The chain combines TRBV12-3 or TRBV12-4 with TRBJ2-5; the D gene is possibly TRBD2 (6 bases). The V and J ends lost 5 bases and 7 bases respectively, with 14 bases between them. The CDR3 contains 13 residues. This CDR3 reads CASSRGTLGTQYF. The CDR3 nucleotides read TGTGCCAGCAGTCGGGGGACCCTGGGGACCCAGTACTTC.

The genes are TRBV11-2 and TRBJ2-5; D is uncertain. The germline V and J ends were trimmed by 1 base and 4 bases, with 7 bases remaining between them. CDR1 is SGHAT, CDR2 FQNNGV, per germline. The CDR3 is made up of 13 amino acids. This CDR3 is CASSLGKRETQYF. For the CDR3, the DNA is TGTGCCAGCAGCTTAGGGAAACGAGAGACCCAGTACTTC.

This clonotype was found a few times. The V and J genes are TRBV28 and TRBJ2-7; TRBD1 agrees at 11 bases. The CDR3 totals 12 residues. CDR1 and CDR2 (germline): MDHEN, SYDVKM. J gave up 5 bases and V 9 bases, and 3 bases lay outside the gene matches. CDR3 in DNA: TGTGCCAGAGGACAGGGGGCAGACGAGCAGTACTTC. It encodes CARGQGADEQYF.

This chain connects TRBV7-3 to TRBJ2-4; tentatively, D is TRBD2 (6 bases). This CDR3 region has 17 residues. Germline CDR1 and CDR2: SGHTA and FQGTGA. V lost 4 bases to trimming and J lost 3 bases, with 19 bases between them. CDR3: CASSSPDRMGGKNIQYF. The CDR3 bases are TGTGCCAGCAGCTCTCCGGACCGCATGGGAGGCAAAAACATTCAGTACTTC. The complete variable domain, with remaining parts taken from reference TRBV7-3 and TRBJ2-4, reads GAGVSQTPSNKVTEKGKYVELRCDPISGHTALYWYRQSLGQGPEFLIYFQGTGAADDSGLPNDRFFAVRPEGSVSTLKIQRTERGDSAVYLCASSSPDRMGGKNIQYFGAGTRLSVL.

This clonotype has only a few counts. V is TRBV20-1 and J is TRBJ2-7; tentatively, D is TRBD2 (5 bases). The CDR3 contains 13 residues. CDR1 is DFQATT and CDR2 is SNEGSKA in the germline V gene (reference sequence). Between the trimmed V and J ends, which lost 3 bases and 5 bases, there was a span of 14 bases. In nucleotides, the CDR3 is TGCAGTGCTAGGTATAGGAGGCCAGACGAGCAGTACTTC. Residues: CSARYRRPDEQYF.

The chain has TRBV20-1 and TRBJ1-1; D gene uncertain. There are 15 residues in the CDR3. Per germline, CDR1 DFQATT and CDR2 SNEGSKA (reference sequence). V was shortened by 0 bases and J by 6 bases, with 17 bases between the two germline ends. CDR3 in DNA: TGCAGTGCTAGAGATCAGTTCCTCCCTGGGCCTGAAGCTTTCTTT. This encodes CSARDQFLPGPEAFF.

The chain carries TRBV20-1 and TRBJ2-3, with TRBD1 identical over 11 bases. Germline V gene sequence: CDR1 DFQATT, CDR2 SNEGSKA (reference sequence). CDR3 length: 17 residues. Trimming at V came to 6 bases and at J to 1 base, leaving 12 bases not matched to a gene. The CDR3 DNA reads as TGCAGTGCCATCCTGGACAGGGGGCTGATCGGCACAGATACGCAGTATTTT. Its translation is CSAILDRGLIGTDTQYF.

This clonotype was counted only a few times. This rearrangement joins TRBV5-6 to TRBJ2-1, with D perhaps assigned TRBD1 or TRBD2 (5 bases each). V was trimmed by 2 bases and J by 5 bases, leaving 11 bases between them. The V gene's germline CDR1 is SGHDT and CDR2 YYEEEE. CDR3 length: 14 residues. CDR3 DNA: TGTGCCAGCAGCTTACAGGCGGGCCACAATGAGCAGTTCTTC. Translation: CASSLQAGHNEQFF. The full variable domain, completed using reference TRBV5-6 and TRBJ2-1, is DAGVTQSPTHLIKTRGQQVTLRCSPKSGHDTVSWYQQALGQGPQFIFQYYEEEERQRGNFPDRFSGHQFPNYSSELNVNALLLGDSALYLCASSLQAGHNEQFFGPGTRLTVL.

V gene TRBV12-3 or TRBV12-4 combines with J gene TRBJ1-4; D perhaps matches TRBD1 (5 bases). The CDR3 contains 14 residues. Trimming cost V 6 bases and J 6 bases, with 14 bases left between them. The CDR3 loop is CASSSTGSDEKLFF. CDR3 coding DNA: TGTGCCAGCAGCTCTACAGGTTCAGATGAAAAACTGTTTTTT.

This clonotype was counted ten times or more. Here the CDR3 reads CASSFGTSGSFNEQFF. The CDR3 nucleotides are TGTGCCAGCAGCTTTGGGACTAGCGGGAGTTTCAATGAGCAGTTCTTC. This chain connects TRBV7-2 to TRBJ2-1; 14 nucleotides agree with TRBD2. The CDR3 totals 16 residues. Germline CDR1 and CDR2: SGHTA and FQGNSA. The V segment lost 3 bases and the J segment 6 bases; nucleotides outside the gene matches: 4.

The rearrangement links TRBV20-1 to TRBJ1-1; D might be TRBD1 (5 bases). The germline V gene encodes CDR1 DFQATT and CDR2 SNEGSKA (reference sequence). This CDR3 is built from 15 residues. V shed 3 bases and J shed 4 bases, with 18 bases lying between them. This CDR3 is CSARGRGRAGTEAFF. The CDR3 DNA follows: TGCAGTGCTAGGGGCCGAGGCAGGGCCGGCACTGAAGCTTTCTTT.

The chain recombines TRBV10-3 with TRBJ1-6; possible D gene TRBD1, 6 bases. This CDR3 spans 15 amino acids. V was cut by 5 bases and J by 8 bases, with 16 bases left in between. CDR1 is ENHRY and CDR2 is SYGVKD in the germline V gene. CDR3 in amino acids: CAISPTGLMDSPLHF. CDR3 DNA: TGTGCCATCAGTCCAACAGGGCTGATGGATTCACCCCTCCACTTT.

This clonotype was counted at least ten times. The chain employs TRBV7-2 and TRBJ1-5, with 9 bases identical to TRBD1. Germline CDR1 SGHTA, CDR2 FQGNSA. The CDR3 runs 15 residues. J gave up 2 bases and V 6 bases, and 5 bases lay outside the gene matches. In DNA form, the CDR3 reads TGTGCCAGCAGTCTGGACAGGGGAGGCAATCAGCCCCAGCATTTT. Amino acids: CASSLDRGGNQPQHF.

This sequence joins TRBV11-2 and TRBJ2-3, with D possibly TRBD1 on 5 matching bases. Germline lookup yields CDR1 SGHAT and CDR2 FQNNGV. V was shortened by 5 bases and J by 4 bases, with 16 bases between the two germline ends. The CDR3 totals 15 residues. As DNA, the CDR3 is TGTGCCAGCAGCCTGTATAGGGGAAGTTCAGATACGCAGTATTTT. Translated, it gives CASSLYRGSSDTQYF. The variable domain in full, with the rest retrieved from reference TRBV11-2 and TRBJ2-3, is EAGVAQSPRYKIIEKRQSVAFWCNPISGHATLYWYQQILGQGPKLLIQFQNNGVVDDSQLPKDRFSAERLKGVDSTLKIQPAKLEDSAVYLCASSLYRGSSDTQYFGPGTRLTVL.

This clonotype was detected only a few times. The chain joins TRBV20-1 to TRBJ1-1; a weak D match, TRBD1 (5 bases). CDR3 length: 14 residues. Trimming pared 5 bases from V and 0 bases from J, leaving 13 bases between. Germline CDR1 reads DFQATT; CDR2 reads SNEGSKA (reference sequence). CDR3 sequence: CSAPRQNMNTEAFF. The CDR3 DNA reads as TGCAGTGCTCCAAGACAGAACATGAACACTGAAGCTTTCTTT.

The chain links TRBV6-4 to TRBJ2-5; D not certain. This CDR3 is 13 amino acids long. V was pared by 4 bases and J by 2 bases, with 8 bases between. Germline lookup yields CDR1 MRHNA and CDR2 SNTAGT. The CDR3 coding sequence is TGTGCCAGCAGTGCCGGACGGCAAGAGACCCAGTACTTC. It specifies CASSAGRQETQYF.

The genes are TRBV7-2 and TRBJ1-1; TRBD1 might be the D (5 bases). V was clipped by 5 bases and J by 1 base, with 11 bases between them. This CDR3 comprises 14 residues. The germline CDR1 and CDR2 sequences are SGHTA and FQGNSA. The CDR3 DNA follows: TGTGCCAGCAGCGCCAGGCAGGGGAACACTGAAGCTTTCTTT. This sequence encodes CASSARQGNTEAFF.

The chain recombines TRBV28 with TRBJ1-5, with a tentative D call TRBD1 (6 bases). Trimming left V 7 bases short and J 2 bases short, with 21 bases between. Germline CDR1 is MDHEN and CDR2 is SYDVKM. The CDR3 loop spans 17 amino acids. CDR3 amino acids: CASTLFGTLVGNQPQHF. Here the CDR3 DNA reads TGTGCCAGCACCCTATTTGGGACACTGGTGGGCAATCAGCCCCAGCATTTT.